Listed here are 5 T cell receptor beta chains from one sample, sequenced in a study of T cell responses to AZD1222 COVID-19 vaccine. Libraries were prepared by immunoSEQ multiplex PCR; TCRdb keeps only in-frame clonotypes and omits some of them. The sample consists of tens of thousands of clones, about three quarters of them appearing once. This sample comprised peripheral blood, obtained 28 days after the second AZD1222 dose. The receptors stem from an adult who received the AZD1222 COVID-19 vaccine.

The CDR3 nucleotides read TGTGCGAGCGGGGTCTCCGGGACACGGAGAGAGACCCAGTACTTC. Protein: CASGVSGTRRETQYF. The V gene is TRBV3-1 (or the pseudogene TRBV3-2), the J gene TRBJ2-5; a possible D gene is TRBD2 (7 bases). CDR3 length: 15 amino acids. Germline V CDR1 and CDR2: LGHDT, YNNKEL (reference sequence).

This chain uses TRBV6-1 with TRBJ1-5; D unresolved. The V end lost 1 base, the J end lost 6 bases, and 7 bases lay between the germline ends. The CDR3 has 13 amino acids. CDR1 is MNHNS, CDR2 SASEGT, per germline. In nucleotides, the CDR3 is TGTGCCAGCAGTGAAGGCGGGTTTCAGCCCCAGCATTTT. Protein: CASSEGGFQPQHF.

This clone was counted a single time. The chain has TRBV2 and TRBJ2-4; 7 bases line up with TRBD1. The germline gives CDR1 SNHLY, CDR2 FYNNEI. The CDR3 loop spans 14 amino acids. Unmatched junction bases numbered 8, after V lost 7 bases and J lost 5 bases. The CDR3 coding sequence is TGTGCCAGCAAAATTGGGACAGAGGAAAACATTCAGTACTTC. Translating gives CASKIGTEENIQYF.

The rearrangement joins TRBV19 to TRBJ1-1, with unresolved D. CDR1 is LNHDA and CDR2 is SQIVND in the germline V gene (reference sequence). The V end lost 6 bases, the J end lost 5 bases, and 13 bases lay between the germline ends. This CDR3 region has 13 residues. The CDR3 spells CASSIGVQTEAFF. CDR3 nucleotide sequence: TGTGCCAGTAGCATCGGAGTACAAACTGAAGCTTTCTTT.

J is TRBJ2-2 and V is TRBV28; D is unclear. The CDR3 totals 20 residues. V was trimmed by 4 bases and J by 0 bases, leaving 24 bases between them. Germline V gene lookup returns CDR1 MDHEN and CDR2 SYDVKM. The CDR3 region is CASSWATWHPRRANTGELFF. DNA for the CDR3: TGTGCCAGCAGTTGGGCAACTTGGCACCCCAGACGCGCGAACACCGGGGAGCTGTTTTTT.